This entry concerns a single T cell receptor beta chain. The antigen is not known. The data belong to a study of resident and recirculating memory T cells in vitiligo. The overall study: The samples were homogenized without cell sorting before genomic DNA extraction.

V lost 0 bases and J 6 bases, leaving 5 bases between the germline ends. Germline CDR1 LGHNA, CDR2 YNFKEQ. CDR3 length equals 13 residues. Broader study findings: TCR sequences were not conserved across biopsy sites or patients.

Sequenced by immunoSEQ multiplex PCR; TCRdb stores in-frame clones only, minus some. Here the sample spans tens of thousands of clones, about 91% being singletons. No patient showed confetti depigmentation, a clinical sign of active disease. Patients had received no treatment within the previous three months. This clonotype originated in a male donor with vitiligo. V usage is TRBV4-2 and J usage is TRBJ1-4, with D hard to call. Sequenced input: blood. The CDR3 DNA sequence: TGTGCCAGCAGCCAAGAGGCGGATGAAAAACTGTTTTTT. Protein sequence: CASSQEADEKLFF.